A single sample is the source of the 32 T cell receptor beta chains below, sequenced in a study of graft-versus-host responses after intestinal transplantation. Profiling relied on immunoSEQ multiplex PCR, and the TCRdb table lists in-frame clones only, not all of them. The repertoire holds 120,000 or so clones, with 85% to 95% as singletons. These receptors lack a known antigen. The sequences come from unstimulated CD8+ T cells sorted from spleen or lymph node cells, collected before intestinal transplant. These receptors were obtained from a human donor who received an intestinal transplant.

The chain uses TRBV6-1 and TRBJ2-7; no clear D. Germline assignment: CDR1 MNHNS and CDR2 SASEGT. The CDR3 consists of 13 residues. V was trimmed by 0 bases and J by 3 bases, leaving 6 bases between them. Here the CDR3 DNA reads TGTGCCAGCAGTGAAGCGGTCAGCTACGAGCAGTACTTC. As protein: CASSEAVSYEQYF.

Concerning this clone itself: Other DNA sequences in the sample encode the same CDR3. The V call is TRBV4-1, the J call TRBJ2-1; TRBD2 matches 10 bases. Trimming cost V 0 bases and J 8 bases; bases outside gene matches: 7. This CDR3 is built from 16 residues. Germline CDR1 MGHRA, CDR2 YSYEKL. The CDR3 nucleotides read TGCGCCAGCAGCCAAGAATACCCTAGCGGGAGCTATGAGCAGTTCTTC. This sequence encodes CASSQEYPSGSYEQFF.

The genes are TRBV10-1 and TRBJ1-1; TRBD1 aligns across 10 bases. The CDR3 sequence is 15 residues long. J lost 1 base, V lost 5 bases, and 4 bases had no gene match. Germline CDR1 WNHNN, CDR2 SYGVQD (reference sequence). The CDR3 protein is CASSRDRGANTEAFF. CDR3 in DNA: TGCGCCAGCAGTCGGGACAGGGGAGCGAACACTGAAGCTTTCTTT.

The rearrangement uses TRBV5-1 and TRBJ2-7; 11 bases fit TRBD2. The CDR3 runs to 14 residues. CDR1 and CDR2 (germline): SGHRS, YFSETQ. The J segment lost 5 bases and the V segment lost 2 bases, leaving 3 bases of the junction unmatched. The CDR3 bases are TGCGCCAGCAGCTTCACTAGCGGGAGCCACGAGCAGTACTTC. Amino acids: CASSFTSGSHEQYF.

This rearrangement joins TRBV5-1 to TRBJ2-2; 8 positions agree with TRBD1. This CDR3 is 15 amino acids long. V was pared by 2 bases and J by 4 bases, with 4 bases of the junction left unmatched. Germline V gene data show CDR1 as SGHRS and CDR2 as YFSETQ. CDR3 in amino acids: CASSFGTGGTGELFF. CDR3 coding DNA: TGCGCCAGCAGCTTCGGAACAGGGGGCACCGGGGAGCTGTTTTTT.

The rearrangement uses TRBV6-5 and TRBJ2-2; 8 bases match TRBD1. V gave up 2 bases and J gave up 4 bases; unmatched junction bases: 3. Per the germline V gene, CDR1 is MNHEY and CDR2 is SVGAGI. The CDR3 is 15 amino acids. CDR3 DNA: TGTGCCAGCAGTTACCAGGGGGCAGTCACCGGGGAGCTGTTTTTT. Amino acids: CASSYQGAVTGELFF.

The chain has TRBV7-2 and TRBJ2-1; unclear D gene. Trimming stripped 1 base from V and 9 bases from J, with 10 bases between. The CDR3 is made up of 13 amino acids. From germline, CDR1 is SGHTA and CDR2 FQGNSA. The CDR3 region is CASSLVSLGEQFF. DNA of the CDR3: TGTGCCAGCAGCTTAGTTTCCTTGGGTGAGCAGTTCTTC.

The chain links TRBV11-1 to TRBJ2-3; D is unresolved. V dropped 2 bases and J dropped 1 base, with 7 bases sitting between them. Germline CDR1 is SGHAT and CDR2 is FQDESV (reference sequence). The CDR3 contains 14 residues. The CDR3: CASSLLPGTDTQYF. CDR3 DNA: TGTGCCAGCAGCTTACTTCCGGGCACAGATACGCAGTATTTT.

The gene calls are TRBV28 and TRBJ1-5, with 9 bases matching TRBD1. CDR3 size: 15 residues. Per the germline V gene, CDR1 is MDHEN and CDR2 is SYDVKM. V was clipped by 2 bases and J by 7 bases; unmatched bases: 6. The CDR3: CASSLIGTGLQPQHF. The CDR3 DNA is TGTGCCAGCAGTTTAATCGGGACAGGGCTACAGCCCCAGCATTTT.

The gene calls are TRBV12-5 and TRBJ1-1, with D hard to call. V dropped 2 bases and J dropped 1 base, with 23 bases sitting between them. The CDR3 has 19 residues. CDR1 and CDR2 from the germline V gene are LGHNT and FRNRAP. CDR3 DNA: TGTGCTAGTGGTTTGAGTCAGGCGTATCCGAATCCGTCGAACACTGAAGCTTTCTTT. Protein product: CASGLSQAYPNPSNTEAFF.

The chain is built from TRBV7-3 and TRBJ1-1, with D possibly TRBD1 on 6 matching bases. CDR3 length: 14 amino acids. V lost 5 bases and J 3 bases, leaving 13 bases between the germline ends. Germline V gene lookup returns CDR1 SGHTA and CDR2 FQGTGA. The CDR3 sequence: CASSLDRTDTEAFF. The CDR3 DNA sequence: TGTGCCAGCAGCCTAGACAGGACGGACACTGAAGCTTTCTTT.

The chain joins TRBV2 to TRBJ2-1; D unclear. Trimming took 8 bases from V and 12 from J, leaving 11 bases between them. There are 10 residues in the CDR3. Germline values: CDR1 SNHLY, CDR2 FYNNEI. The CDR3 DNA reads TGTGCCAGCCGAAGCCGTGGGCAGTTCTTC. This translates into CASRSRGQFF.

This chain connects TRBV5-1 to TRBJ2-1, with 10 bases fitting TRBD2. CDR1 and CDR2 from the germline V gene are SGHRS and YFSETQ. J gave up 5 bases and V 3 bases, and 5 bases lay outside the gene matches. CDR3 length: 15 residues. CDR3 in DNA: TGCGCCAGCAGCTCCCGCCTAGCGGGGGACAATGAGCAGTTCTTC. Protein sequence: CASSSRLAGDNEQFF. The complete variable domain, with remaining parts taken from reference TRBV5-1 and TRBJ2-1, reads KAGVTQTPRYLIKTRGQQVTLSCSPISGHRSVSWYQQTPGQGLQFLFEYFSETQRNKGNFPGRFSGRQFSNSRSEMNVSTLELGDSALYLCASSSRLAGDNEQFFGPGTRLTVL.

The rearrangement uses TRBV10-1 and TRBJ1-5, with 7 bases lining up with TRBD1. Germline V CDR1 and CDR2: WNHNN, SYGVQD (reference sequence). V lost 10 bases, J lost 5 bases, and 8 bases stayed unmatched. This CDR3 is 13 amino acids long. The CDR3, as DNA: TGCGCCACCCCCGACAGGGCGGATCAGCCCCAGCATTTT. Protein product: CATPDRADQPQHF.

This chain uses TRBV28 with TRBJ2-1, with a tentative D call TRBD1 (5 bases). In germline, CDR1 is MDHEN, CDR2 SYDVKM. The length of the CDR3 is 14 residues. Trimming took 7 bases from V and 3 from J, leaving 13 bases between them. In DNA, the CDR3 is TGTGCCAGCATCCCCAAGGGGAACTACAATGAGCAGTTCTTC. Its protein is CASIPKGNYNEQFF.

The rearrangement links TRBV27 to TRBJ1-5; maybe TRBD1 (5 bases). The CDR3 loop spans 13 amino acids. Germline lookup yields CDR1 MNHEY and CDR2 SMNVEV (reference sequence). V was trimmed by 6 bases and J by 7 bases, leaving 13 bases between them. The chain's CDR3 is CASSLGGKQPQHF. Here the CDR3 DNA reads TGTGCCAGCAGCCTGGGGGGAAAGCAGCCCCAGCATTTT.

The chain couples TRBV7-9 to TRBJ2-1; D is perhaps TRBD1 (6 bases). CDR1 and CDR2 (germline): SEHNR, FQNEAQ (reference sequence). Trimming took 0 bases from V and 8 from J, leaving 11 bases between them. The CDR3 length is 14 residues. In nucleotides, the CDR3 is TGTGCCAGCAGCTTAGCACAGGGTACAGATGAGCAGTTCTTC. This sequence encodes CASSLAQGTDEQFF.

V gene TRBV28 combines with J gene TRBJ1-2, with a weak D call TRBD1 (6 bases). CDR1 and CDR2 (germline): MDHEN, SYDVKM. V was pared by 2 bases and J by 0 bases, with 10 bases between. The CDR3 contains 15 residues. The CDR3 bases are TGTGCCAGCAGTTTAGGAACAGGGACTAACTATGGCTACACCTTC. It specifies CASSLGTGTNYGYTF.

This chain links TRBV21-1 with TRBJ1-1. TRBV21-1 is reported as a pseudogene. The CDR3 extends over 15 amino acids. This chain's CDR3 is CASSPAWVECTEAFF. DNA for the CDR3: TGTGCCAGCAGCCCGGCGTGGGTAGAGTGCACTGAAGCTTTCTTT.

V usage is TRBV19 and J usage is TRBJ1-1, with D possibly TRBD1 on 5 matching bases. The CDR3 runs to 15 residues. Germline CDR1 is LNHDA and CDR2 is SQIVND (reference sequence). Trimming took 5 bases from V and 5 from J, leaving 18 bases between them. CDR3 DNA sequence: TGTGCCAGTAGTCCCTGGGGGGGAGGAAGTACTGAAGCTTTCTTT. This translates into CASSPWGGGSTEAFF.

The chain recombines TRBV7-8 with TRBJ1-1, with D possibly being TRBD1 (5 bases). Looked up from germline, CDR1 is SGHVS and CDR2 is FQNEAQ. The CDR3 is made up of 14 amino acids. With 5 bases removed from V and 4 bases from J, the gap between germline ends came to 14 bases. CDR3 sequence reads: CASSPIQGSTEAFF. The CDR3 DNA sequence: TGTGCCAGCAGCCCAATCCAGGGTAGCACTGAAGCTTTCTTT.

The genes are TRBV7-6 and TRBJ1-1, with D possibly being TRBD1 (5 bases). The CDR3 covers 15 residues. Trimming stripped 4 bases from V and 1 base from J, with 13 bases between. CDR1 SGHVS and CDR2 FNYEAQ come from the germline V gene. The CDR3: CASSSKAGWNTEAFF. CDR3 bases: TGTGCCAGCAGCTCCAAGGCAGGGTGGAACACTGAAGCTTTCTTT.

The chain is built from TRBV19 and TRBJ2-3; 12 positions match TRBD2. V dropped 7 bases and J dropped 4; count of bases not matched to a gene: 15. Germline loops: CDR1 LNHDA, CDR2 SQIVND (reference sequence). CDR3 length equals 18 residues. The CDR3 sequence is CASTLAGGGIISPDTQYF. CDR3 bases: TGTGCCAGTACCCTAGCGGGAGGGGGCATTATAAGCCCAGATACGCAGTATTTT.

The V call is TRBV9, the J call TRBJ1-4; no firm D call. Germline values: CDR1 SGDLS, CDR2 YYNGEE. The CDR3 loop spans 15 amino acids. Trimming stripped 0 bases from V and 0 bases from J, with 6 bases between. CDR3 protein: CASSVGGSTNEKLFF. The CDR3 coding sequence is TGTGCCAGCAGCGTAGGTGGGTCAACTAATGAAAAACTGTTTTTT.

This chain connects TRBV6-5 to TRBJ1-2; D possibly corresponds to TRBD1 (6 bases). Germline V lookup: CDR1 MNHEY, CDR2 SVGAGI. The V end was cut by 0 bases, the J end by 4 bases, with 12 bases between. The CDR3 covers 15 residues. CDR3 in amino acids: CASSYSLDSRYGYTF. CDR3 nucleotides: TGTGCCAGCAGTTACTCGCTGGACAGCCGCTATGGCTACACCTTC.

The V and J genes are TRBV29-1 and TRBJ2-5; D possibly corresponds to TRBD1 (6 bases). This CDR3 contains 11 residues. Germline loops: CDR1 SQVTM, CDR2 ANQGSEA. Trimming stripped 4 bases from V and 5 bases from J, with 8 bases between. The CDR3 DNA reads TGCAGCGTTGGGGGGCGCGAGACCCAGTACTTC. Its translation is CSVGGRETQYF. Filled out from reference TRBV29-1 and TRBJ2-5, the complete variable domain reads SAVISQKPSRDICQRGTSLTIQCQVDSQVTMMFWYRQQPGQSLTLIATANQGSEATYESGFVIDKFPISRPNLTFSTLTVSNMSPEDSSIYLCSVGGRETQYFGPGTRLLVL.

The chain employs TRBV19 and TRBJ1-5; D might be TRBD1 (5 bases). The CDR3 sequence is 14 residues long. Germline lookup yields CDR1 LNHDA and CDR2 SQIVND (reference sequence). The V end was cut by 6 bases, the J end by 9 bases, with 18 bases between. The CDR3 loop reads CASRHRDPRGPQHF. The CDR3 DNA is TGTGCCAGTAGACACCGGGACCCGCGGGGGCCCCAGCATTTT.

The V and J genes are TRBV7-9 and TRBJ2-2; D call uncertain. Trimming left V 3 bases short and J 7 bases short, with 3 bases between. Germline CDR1 is SEHNR and CDR2 is FQNEAQ (reference sequence). The length of the CDR3 is 11 residues. The CDR3 reads CASSFGGELFF. The CDR3 region has the DNA TGTGCCAGCAGCTTCGGCGGGGAGCTGTTTTTT.

The chain recombines TRBV27 with TRBJ2-1, with D uncertain. V was shortened by 0 bases and J by 0 bases, with 12 bases between the two germline ends. The germline V gene encodes CDR1 MNHEY and CDR2 SMNVEV (reference sequence). The length of the CDR3 is 17 residues. The CDR3 nucleotides are TGTGCCAGCAGTTTATCGGGCGACTTCAACTCCTACAATGAGCAGTTCTTC. Its protein is CASSLSGDFNSYNEQFF.

The V call is TRBV9, the J call TRBJ2-1, with D tentatively TRBD2 (5 bases). CDR3 size: 13 residues. Germline lookup yields CDR1 SGDLS and CDR2 YYNGEE. V dropped 0 bases and J dropped 4 bases, with 5 bases sitting between them. The DNA for the CDR3 is TGTGCCAGCAGCGTAGGGGAGTACAATGAGCAGTTCTTC. Translation gives CASSVGEYNEQFF.

This clone was recorded once. A read error may produce the germline difference seen at one junction end. The rearrangement uses TRBV9 and TRBJ2-5, with 7 positions matching TRBD2. CDR1 is SGDLS and CDR2 is YYNGEE in the germline V gene. This CDR3 has 14 residues. The CDR3 protein is CVSSEGGVQETQYF. The CDR3 coding sequence is TGTGTCAGCAGCGAGGGAGGGGTACAAGAGACCCAGTACTTC.

This chain links TRBV27 with TRBJ2-5; 7 bases fit TRBD2. CDR3 size: 14 residues. V shed 0 bases, J shed 4 bases, and the junction held 2 bases outside the gene matches. In germline, CDR1 is MNHEY, CDR2 SMNVEV (reference sequence). CDR3: CASSLSWGGETQYF. Here the CDR3 DNA reads TGTGCCAGCAGTTTATCTTGGGGGGGAGAGACCCAGTACTTC.